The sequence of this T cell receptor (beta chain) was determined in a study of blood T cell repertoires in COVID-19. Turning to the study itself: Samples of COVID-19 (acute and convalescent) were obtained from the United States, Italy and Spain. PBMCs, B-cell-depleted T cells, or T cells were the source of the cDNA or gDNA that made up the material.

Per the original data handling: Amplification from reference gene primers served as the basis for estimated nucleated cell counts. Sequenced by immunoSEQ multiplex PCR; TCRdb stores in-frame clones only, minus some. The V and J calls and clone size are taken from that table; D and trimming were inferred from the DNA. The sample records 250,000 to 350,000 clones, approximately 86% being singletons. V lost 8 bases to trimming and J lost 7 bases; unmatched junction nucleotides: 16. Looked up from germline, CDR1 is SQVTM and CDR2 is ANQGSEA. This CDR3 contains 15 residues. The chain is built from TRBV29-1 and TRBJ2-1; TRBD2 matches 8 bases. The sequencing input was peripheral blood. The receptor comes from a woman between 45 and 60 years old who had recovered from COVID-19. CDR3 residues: CSSQGRGATVNEQFF. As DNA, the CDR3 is TGCAGCTCCCAGGGGCGGGGGGCAACGGTAAATGAGCAGTTCTTC.